The present T cell receptor beta chain was sequenced within a study of regulatory T cells in long-lasting Graves disease. Study information: For a period under 3 months, newly diagnosed Graves' patients had taken antithyroid drugs.

Time point specified: newly diagnosed GD, antithyroid drugs for less than 3 months. With RNA extracted from PBMCs as input, the TCR library was made. After removal of 5 bases from V and 10 bases from J, the junction contained 8 bases not matched to a gene. Germline CDR1 reads MNHNS; CDR2 reads SASEGT. CDR3 length: 13 residues. This clonotype was observed a few times. Being one base from a much bigger clone, this may be a read error. iRepertoire HTBI primers and Arm-PCR of CDR3 regions built TCR beta libraries. TCRdb used MiXCR to reprocess the multiplex PCR reads, holding one entry per CDR3 protein. Of about 540,000 distinct CDR3 sequences listed, approximately 15% are singletons. The same sample was also used in a study of T cells in Graves' hyperthyroidism and ophthalmopathy.

Here the sequenced sample was peripheral blood mononuclear cells (PBMCs), taken at new diagnosis, from a patient treated with antithyroid drugs. The receptor comes from a man in his thirties or forties with Graves disease. This chain connects TRBV6-1 to TRBJ2-1; TRBD2 matches at 7 bases. The chain's CDR3 is CASSSGVDYEQFF. DNA for the CDR3: TGTGCCAGCAGTAGCGGGGTTGACTACGAGCAGTTCTTC.